Listed here is a single TCR beta chain. This clonotype was counted a few times. Its target antigen remains unknown. There are no base qualities to consult, and no much larger clone falls within one base. A distance of 10 bases separates the germline ends of V and J, which lose 6 bases and 5 bases respectively. The CDR3 goes from the cysteine to the phenylalanine over 11 residues. Only CDR3 DNA remains: 33 bases, in frame from the first base. Taken from the germline V gene, the CDR1 and CDR2 loops are SQVTM and ANQGSEA. Library prep was done by 5' RACE. Sequencing relied on an Illumina HiSeq 2500. A second PCR of roughly 6 to 12 cycles was performed with a sample-barcoded 5' primer and a J-beta primer mix. A unique molecular identifier was introduced onto each TCR beta cDNA molecule by a template-switch 5' adaptor carrying 12 random nucleotides. Each sample yielded at least 3 million CDR3-containing paired-end reads. All of the RNA was converted into first-strand cDNA using the Mint cDNA synthesis kit, with a TRBC-specific oligonucleotide serving as the primer. All cDNA was treated with uracil-DNA glycosylase and then went through a first 18-cycle PCR with the universal primers M1SS and BC2_uni_R. For the original study's pipeline: For normalization, 1 million high-quality reads, each with a distinct molecular identifier, were randomly selected from each sample. Reads with shared molecular identifiers were discarded instead of being binned into consensus sequences. CDR3 identification, clonotype clustering and error correction used MiTCR with a Q25 quality threshold and the strictest error-elimination algorithm. A nonparametric unseen species model with Euler transformation was used to estimate a lower bound on total TCR beta diversity. TCRdb took the public reads, trimmed them with fastp at Q25, ran MiXCR for clone calling and kept in-frame beta chains. Rows merge per CDR3 protein into single entries with the most common DNA and genes. The V and J calls and clone size are TCRdb's, not the authors'. This sample comprises more than 650,000 distinct CDR3 sequences, around 25% of them detected only once. The ten biggest clones cover under 3% of the sample.

Systemically healthy Caucasian individuals from Russia, some 38 in total and aged about 6 to 100 years, were included as donors. About 10 milliliters of peripheral blood were collected from each donor into EDTA-treated Vacutainer tubes. Ficoll-Paque density-gradient centrifugation was used to isolate PBMCs, with at least 6.5 million per sample. Total RNA was extracted from PBMCs with Trizol reagent, with at least 5 micrograms obtained per sample. The percentages of naive CD45RAhigh/CD27high T cells were determined by flow cytometry on a PBMC aliquot from every donor. These data are taken from a study of blood T cells in healthy people across ages (dated by TCRdb to the mid-2010s). Notes on the research overall: In model experiments, roughly one uniquely barcoded TCR beta cDNA molecule per two T cells was captured by template switching. The donors were divided into four age groups: young (average roughly 15 years), middle-aged (around 37), aged (approximately 62) and long-lived (approximately 74). Two additional independent replicas of 1 million unique cDNA reads from the same blood draw were analyzed for two donors (one aged 18 to 30 and one aged 80 or older). Age-related changes in TCR beta repertoire diversity were measured in the study by deep sequencing normalized with unique cDNA molecular identifiers.

Results the study describes overall, beyond this receptor: Conclusive comparison of naive and antigen-experienced compartments was prevented by the profiling of bulk unsorted PBMCs. There was a strong correlation between observed TCR beta diversity and the percentage of naive T cells measured by flow cytometry. Because the CMV infection status of the donors was unknown, age-related changes in expanded clonotypes may potentially have been confounded. Observed TCR beta diversity per million T cells fell roughly linearly with age, and a significant reduction was already apparent by age about 36. Estimates of total diversity based on one million sequenced T cells were regarded as lower bounds and as underestimates. Compared with the aged group, more naive CD4+ T cells, fewer expanded clones and increased TCR diversity were shown by the long-lived group, suggesting age selection.

In addition, the sample was reused for a study of T cells of mothers and their children. As the second publication notes: Donors were nine systemically healthy Caucasian individuals: three mothers and their six children. cDNA synthesis used all of the extracted RNA, with approximately 1.6 ug of RNA in each 15 ul reaction. In the second PCR, the M1S primer introduced both the sample barcodes and 2-4 random nucleotides. More than 8 million TCR beta CDR3 reads were obtained from each mother, and about 3 million reads were obtained from each child. Thymic selection shapes the output of TCR recombination in a similar way in related and unrelated pairs, and inherited differences have a minor effect. Normalized repertoire overlap was always found to be slightly, but never significantly, higher in related mother-child pairs than in unrelated mother-child pairs. No persistent microchimeric T cell clones were detected, at a sensitivity of around 97 clones per million clonotypes. To look for features that set related mother-child pairs apart from unrelated individuals, the researchers ran deep NGS to compare the TCR beta repertoires of mothers and children. Mothers averaged around 40 +/- 4 years of age and children averaged about 10 +/- 4 years. Libraries were sequenced on Illumina HiSeq 2000 with 100+100 nt paired-end reads after adapter ligation with NEBNext reagents. Mother and child libraries were prepared a month apart and sequenced in separate runs to prevent cross-contamination. For each donor, somewhere between roughly 500,000 and 2,300,000 distinct TCR beta clonotypes were identified. Naive TCR beta clonotypes were estimated from low-frequency clonotypes matched to each donor's FACS-determined naive share, without sorting.

The chain couples TRBV29-1 to TRBJ2-5, with no D gene named confidently. This TCR derives from a boy between 10 and 17 years old in good health. Sample: blood. The DNA is TGCAGCGTAAACCCCGGGGAGACCCAGTACTTC. Its amino acids are CSVNPGETQYF.